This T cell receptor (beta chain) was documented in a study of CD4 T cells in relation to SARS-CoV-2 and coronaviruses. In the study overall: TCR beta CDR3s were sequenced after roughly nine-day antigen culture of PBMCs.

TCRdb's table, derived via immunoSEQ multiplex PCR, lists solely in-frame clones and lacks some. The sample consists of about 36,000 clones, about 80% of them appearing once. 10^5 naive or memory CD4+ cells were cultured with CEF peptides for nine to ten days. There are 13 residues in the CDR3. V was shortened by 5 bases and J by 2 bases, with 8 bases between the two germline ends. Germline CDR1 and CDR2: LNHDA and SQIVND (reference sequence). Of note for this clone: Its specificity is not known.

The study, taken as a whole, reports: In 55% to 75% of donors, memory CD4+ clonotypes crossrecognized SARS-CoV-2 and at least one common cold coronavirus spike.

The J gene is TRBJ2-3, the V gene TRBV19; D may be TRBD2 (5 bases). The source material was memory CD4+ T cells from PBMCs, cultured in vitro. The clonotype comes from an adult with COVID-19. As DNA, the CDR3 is TGTGCCAGTAGTGCGGACTTCACAGATACGCAGTATTTT. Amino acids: CASSADFTDTQYF.